This TCR beta chain was obtained from a study of CD8+ T cells in alopecia areata. As for the study in general: Among treated patients, severity was scored by affected scalp area percentage.

In its sample, this clone was seen a few times. Antigen: not known. The CDR3 contains 14 residues. After removal of 3 bases from V and 6 bases from J, the junction contained 7 bases not matched to a gene. Germline V lookup: CDR1 SGDLS, CDR2 YYNGEE. Study-level points and caveats: Sequenced scalp T cells also include alphabeta T cells resident in normal skin.

Reverse transcribed after extraction, RNA yielded cDNA as the sequencing template. The assay was immunoSEQ multiplex PCR, and TCRdb's table has in-frame clones only and misses some. The sample includes roughly 200,000 clones, about 55% of them seen just once. Treatment denoted: oral pan-JAK inhibitor, 5-10 mg twice daily. The rearrangement links TRBV9 to TRBJ2-3; 7 bases map to TRBD1. The receptor's source is a human donor with alopecia areata. Sample: CD8+ T cells sorted from blood, taken at week 24, from a patient treated with tofacitinib. The CDR3 DNA sequence: TGTGCCAGCAGCGCACAGACAGGGATGGATACGCAGTATTTT. As protein: CASSAQTGMDTQYF.